Only one count was recorded for the clone carrying this TCR beta chain. Germline CDR1 is SGHRS and CDR2 is YFSETQ. Deletions cut 0 bases from V and 4 bases from J, with 16 bases between. There are 16 residues in the CDR3. Measured with immunoSEQ multiplex PCR; TCRdb has only the in-frame clones, and not every one. The data show 2 million to 3 million clones, around nine tenths seen once. These data originate in a study of shared clonotypes between healthy human individuals. This chain joins TRBV5-1 and TRBJ1-1, with a weak D call TRBD1 (5 bases). This TCR was sampled from a man younger than 30 in good health. Sequencing was done on a sample of naive CD4+ T cells sorted from blood. As to subset: CD45RA+ positively selected. CDR3 region: CASSLGAGAEATEAFF. As DNA, the CDR3 is TGCGCCAGCAGCTTGGGGGCCGGGGCCGAGGCCACTGAAGCTTTCTTT.